This T cell receptor beta chain was obtained from a study of blood T cell repertoires in COVID-19. Study-level background: Whether acute or convalescent, the COVID-19 samples came from the United States, Italy and Spain.

As originally analysed: Nucleated cell number was recorded as an estimate derived from reference gene primer amplification. Sequenced by immunoSEQ multiplex PCR; TCRdb stores in-frame clones only, minus some. Clonal size and the V and J genes are those of that table, whereas D and trimming came from the DNA. The sample records under 80,000 clones, 83% being singletons. The CDR3 sequence is 13 residues long. The V segment lost 1 base and the J segment 7 bases; nucleotides outside the gene matches: 1. CDR1 is SGHTA, CDR2 FQGNSA, per germline. This receptor was identified in a man of 80 years or more with acute or convalescent COVID-19. V gene TRBV7-2 combines with J gene TRBJ1-5; 7 positions match TRBD1. Sequencing was carried out using peripheral blood. CDR3 sequence: CASSLEQGQPQHF. CDR3 bases: TGTGCCAGCAGCTTAGAACAGGGGCAGCCCCAGCATTTT.